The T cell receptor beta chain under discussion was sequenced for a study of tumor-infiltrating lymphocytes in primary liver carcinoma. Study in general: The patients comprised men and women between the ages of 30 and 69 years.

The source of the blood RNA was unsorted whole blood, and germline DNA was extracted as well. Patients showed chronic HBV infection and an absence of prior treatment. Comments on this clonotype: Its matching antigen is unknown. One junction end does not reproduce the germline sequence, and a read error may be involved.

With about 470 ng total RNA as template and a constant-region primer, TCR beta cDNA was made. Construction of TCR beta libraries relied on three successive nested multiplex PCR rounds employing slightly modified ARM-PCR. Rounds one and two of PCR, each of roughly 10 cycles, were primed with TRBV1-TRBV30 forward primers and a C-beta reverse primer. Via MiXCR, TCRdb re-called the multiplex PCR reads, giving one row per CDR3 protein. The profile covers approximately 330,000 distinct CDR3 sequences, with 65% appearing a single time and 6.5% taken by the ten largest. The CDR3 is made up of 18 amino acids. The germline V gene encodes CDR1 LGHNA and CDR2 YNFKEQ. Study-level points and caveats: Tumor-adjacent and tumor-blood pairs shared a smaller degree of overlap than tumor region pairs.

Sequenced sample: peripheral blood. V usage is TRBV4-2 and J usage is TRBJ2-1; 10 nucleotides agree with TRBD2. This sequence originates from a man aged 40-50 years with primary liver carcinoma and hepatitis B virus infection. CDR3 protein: CASSQEGGLAYSYNEQLF. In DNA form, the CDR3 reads TGTGCCAGCAGCCAAGAAGGGGGACTAGCGTACTCCTACAATGAGCAGTTATTC.